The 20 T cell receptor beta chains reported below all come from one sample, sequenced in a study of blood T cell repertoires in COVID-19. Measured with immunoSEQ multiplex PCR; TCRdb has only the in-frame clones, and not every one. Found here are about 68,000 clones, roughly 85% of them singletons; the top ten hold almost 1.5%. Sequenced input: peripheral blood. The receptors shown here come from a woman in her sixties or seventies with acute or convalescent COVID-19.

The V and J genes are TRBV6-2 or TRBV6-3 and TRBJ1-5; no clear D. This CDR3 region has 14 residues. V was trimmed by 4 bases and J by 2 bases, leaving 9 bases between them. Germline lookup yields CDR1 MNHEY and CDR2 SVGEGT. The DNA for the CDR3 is TGTGCCAGCAGTTTTGTTCGGGGCAATCAGCCCCAGCATTTT. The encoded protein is CASSFVRGNQPQHF.

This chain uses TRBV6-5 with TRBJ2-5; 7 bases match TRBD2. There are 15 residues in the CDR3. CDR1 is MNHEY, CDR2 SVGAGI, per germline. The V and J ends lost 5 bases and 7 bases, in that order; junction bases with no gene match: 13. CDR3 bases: TGTGCCAGCAGTCCCGGGGAGGGACCCAGGGTGACCCAGTACTTC. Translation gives CASSPGEGPRVTQYF.

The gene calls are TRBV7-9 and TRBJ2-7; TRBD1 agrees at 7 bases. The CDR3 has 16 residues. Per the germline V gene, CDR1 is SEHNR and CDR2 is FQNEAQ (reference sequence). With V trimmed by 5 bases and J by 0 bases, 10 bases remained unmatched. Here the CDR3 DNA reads TGTGCCAGCAGCCGTCGACAGGGAAGGTTCTCCTACGAGCAGTACTTC. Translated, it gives CASSRRQGRFSYEQYF.

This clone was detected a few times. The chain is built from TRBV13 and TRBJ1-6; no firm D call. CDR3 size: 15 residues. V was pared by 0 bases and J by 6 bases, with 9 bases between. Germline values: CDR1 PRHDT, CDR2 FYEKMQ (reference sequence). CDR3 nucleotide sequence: TGTGCCAGCAGCTTAGGCCCGGGGTCTAATTCACCCCTCCACTTT. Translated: CASSLGPGSNSPLHF.

The CDR3 DNA follows: TGTGCCAGCAGCTTCAATACTGACAGGGCCCGGTACGATGGCTACACCTTC. It codes for CASSFNTDRARYDGYTF. This sequence joins TRBV11-2 and TRBJ1-2, with TRBD1 identical over 7 bases. Germline-derived CDR1 and CDR2 are SGHAT and FQNNGV. This CDR3 is built from 17 residues. Losses at the gene ends were 3 bases for V and 6 bases for J; bases not matched to a gene: 16.

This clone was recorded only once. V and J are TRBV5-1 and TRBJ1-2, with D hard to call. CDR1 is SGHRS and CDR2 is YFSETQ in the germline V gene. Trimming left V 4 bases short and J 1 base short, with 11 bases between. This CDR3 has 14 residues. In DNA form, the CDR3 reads TGCGCCAGCAGCCCTCGAAACAATAACTATGGCTACACCTTC. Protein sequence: CASSPRNNNYGYTF.

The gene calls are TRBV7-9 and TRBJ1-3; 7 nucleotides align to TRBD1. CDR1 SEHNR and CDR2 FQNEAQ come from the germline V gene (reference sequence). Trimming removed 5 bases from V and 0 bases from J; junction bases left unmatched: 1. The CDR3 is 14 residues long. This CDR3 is CASSRDSSGNTIYF. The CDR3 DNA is TGTGCCAGCAGCCGGGACAGCTCTGGAAACACCATATATTTT.

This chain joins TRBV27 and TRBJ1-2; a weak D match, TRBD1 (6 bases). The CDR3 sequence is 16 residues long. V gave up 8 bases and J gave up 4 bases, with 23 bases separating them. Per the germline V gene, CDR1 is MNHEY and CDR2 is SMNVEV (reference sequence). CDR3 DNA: TGTGCCAGCGGAGAAGTACAGGGACCCTTTTTCTATGGCTACACCTTC. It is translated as CASGEVQGPFFYGYTF.

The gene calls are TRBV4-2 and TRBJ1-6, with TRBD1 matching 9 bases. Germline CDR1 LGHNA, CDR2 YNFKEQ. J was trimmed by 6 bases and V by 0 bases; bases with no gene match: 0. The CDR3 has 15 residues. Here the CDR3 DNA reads TGTGCCAGCAGCCAAGAGACAGGGGGTAATTCACCCCTCCACTTT. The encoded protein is CASSQETGGNSPLHF.

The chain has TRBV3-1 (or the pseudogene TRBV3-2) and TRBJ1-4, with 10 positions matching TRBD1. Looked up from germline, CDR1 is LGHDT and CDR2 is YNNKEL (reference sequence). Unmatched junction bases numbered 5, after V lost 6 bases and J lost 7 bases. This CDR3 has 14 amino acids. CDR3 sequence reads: CASRRTGGTEKLFF. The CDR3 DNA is TGTGCCAGCAGGCGGACAGGGGGAACTGAAAAACTGTTTTTT.

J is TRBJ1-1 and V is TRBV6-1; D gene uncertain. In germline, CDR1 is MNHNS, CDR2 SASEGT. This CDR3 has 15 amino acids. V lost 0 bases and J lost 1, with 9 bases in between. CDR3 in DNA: TGTGCCAGCAGTGAAGCGCGGGTCTGGAACACTGAAGCTTTCTTT. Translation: CASSEARVWNTEAFF.

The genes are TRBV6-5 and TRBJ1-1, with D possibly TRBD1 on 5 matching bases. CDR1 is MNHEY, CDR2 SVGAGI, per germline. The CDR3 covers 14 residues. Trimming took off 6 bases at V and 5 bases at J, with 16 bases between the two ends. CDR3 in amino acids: CASRRDPGGTEAFF. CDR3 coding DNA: TGTGCCAGCAGGCGGGACCCCGGGGGGACTGAAGCTTTCTTT.

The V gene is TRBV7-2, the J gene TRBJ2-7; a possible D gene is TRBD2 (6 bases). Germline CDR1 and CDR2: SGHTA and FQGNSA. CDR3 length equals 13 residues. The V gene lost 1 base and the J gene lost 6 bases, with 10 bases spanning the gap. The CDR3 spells CASSLGPSAEQYF. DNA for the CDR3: TGTGCCAGCAGCTTAGGACCTAGCGCCGAGCAGTACTTC.

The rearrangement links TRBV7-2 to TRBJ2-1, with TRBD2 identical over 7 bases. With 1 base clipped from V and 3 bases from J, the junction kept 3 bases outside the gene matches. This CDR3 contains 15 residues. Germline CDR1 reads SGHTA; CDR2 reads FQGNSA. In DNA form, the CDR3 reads TGTGCCAGCAGCTTAGACGGCGGGAGCTACAATGAGCAGTTCTTC. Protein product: CASSLDGGSYNEQFF. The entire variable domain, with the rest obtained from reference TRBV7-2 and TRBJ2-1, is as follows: GAGVSQSPSNKVTEKGKDVELRCDPISGHTALYWYRQSLGQGLEFLIYFQGNSAPDKSGLPSDRFSAERTGGSVSTLTIQRTQQEDSAVYLCASSLDGGSYNEQFFGPGTRLTVL.

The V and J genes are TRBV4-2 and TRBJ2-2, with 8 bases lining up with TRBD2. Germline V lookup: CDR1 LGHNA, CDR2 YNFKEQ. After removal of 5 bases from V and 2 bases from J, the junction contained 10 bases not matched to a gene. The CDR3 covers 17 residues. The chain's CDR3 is CASSFLNSGDNTGELFF. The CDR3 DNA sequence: TGTGCCAGCAGCTTCCTTAATAGCGGGGATAACACCGGGGAGCTGTTTTTT.

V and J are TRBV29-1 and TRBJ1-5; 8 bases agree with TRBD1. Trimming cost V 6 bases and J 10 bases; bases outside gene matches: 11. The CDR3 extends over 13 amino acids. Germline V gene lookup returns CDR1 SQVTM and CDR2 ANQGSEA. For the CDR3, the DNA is TGCAGCGTAGGGACAGGTCTTAATTACCCCCAGCATTTT. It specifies CSVGTGLNYPQHF. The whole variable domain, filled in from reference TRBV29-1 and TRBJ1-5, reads SAVISQKPSRDICQRGTSLTIQCQVDSQVTMMFWYRQQPGQSLTLIATANQGSEATYESGFVIDKFPISRPNLTFSTLTVSNMSPEDSSIYLCSVGTGLNYPQHFGDGTRLSIL.

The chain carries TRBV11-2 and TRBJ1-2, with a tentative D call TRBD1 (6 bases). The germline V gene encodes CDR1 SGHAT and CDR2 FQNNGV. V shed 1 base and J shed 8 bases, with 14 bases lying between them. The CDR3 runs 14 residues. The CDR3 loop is CASSLGPRGRGYTF. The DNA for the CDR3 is TGTGCCAGCAGCTTAGGCCCCAGGGGCCGGGGCTACACCTTC.

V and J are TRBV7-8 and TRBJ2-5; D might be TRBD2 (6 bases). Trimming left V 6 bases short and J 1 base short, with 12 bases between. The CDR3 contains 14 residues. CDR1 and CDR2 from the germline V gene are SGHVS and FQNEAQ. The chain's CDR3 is CASRGGRSQETQYF. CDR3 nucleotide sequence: TGTGCCAGCAGGGGGGGACGGAGCCAAGAGACCCAGTACTTC.

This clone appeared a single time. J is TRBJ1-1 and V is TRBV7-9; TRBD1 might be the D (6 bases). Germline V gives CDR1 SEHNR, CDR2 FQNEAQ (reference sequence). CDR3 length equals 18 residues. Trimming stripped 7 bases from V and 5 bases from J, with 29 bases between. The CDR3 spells CASTHKILRRTGLTEAFF. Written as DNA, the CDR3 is TGTGCCAGCACCCATAAAATCTTGAGAAGAACAGGGTTGACTGAAGCTTTCTTT.

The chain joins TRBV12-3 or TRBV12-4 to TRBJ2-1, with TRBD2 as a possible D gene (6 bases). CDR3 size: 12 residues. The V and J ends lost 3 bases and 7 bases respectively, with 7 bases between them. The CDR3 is CASSFRGNEQFF. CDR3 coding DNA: TGTGCCAGCAGTTTTCGGGGGAATGAGCAGTTCTTC.